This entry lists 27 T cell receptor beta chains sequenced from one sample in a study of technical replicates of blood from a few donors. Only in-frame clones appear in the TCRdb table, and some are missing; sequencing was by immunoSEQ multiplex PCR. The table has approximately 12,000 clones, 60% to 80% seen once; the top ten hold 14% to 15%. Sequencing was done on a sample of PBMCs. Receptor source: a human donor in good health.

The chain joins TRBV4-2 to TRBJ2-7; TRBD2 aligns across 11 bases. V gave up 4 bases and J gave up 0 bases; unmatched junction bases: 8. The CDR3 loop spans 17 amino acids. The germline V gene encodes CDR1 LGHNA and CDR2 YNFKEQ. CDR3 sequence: CASSRGLAGGPSYEQYF. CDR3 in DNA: TGTGCCAGCAGCCGGGGCCTAGCGGGAGGACCCTCCTACGAGCAGTACTTC.

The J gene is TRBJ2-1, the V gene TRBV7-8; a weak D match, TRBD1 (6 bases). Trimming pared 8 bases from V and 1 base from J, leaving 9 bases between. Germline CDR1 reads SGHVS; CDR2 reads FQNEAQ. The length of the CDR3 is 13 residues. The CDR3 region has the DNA TGTGCCAGCCGGCAGGGGTCCTACAATGAGCAGTTCTTC. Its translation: CASRQGSYNEQFF.

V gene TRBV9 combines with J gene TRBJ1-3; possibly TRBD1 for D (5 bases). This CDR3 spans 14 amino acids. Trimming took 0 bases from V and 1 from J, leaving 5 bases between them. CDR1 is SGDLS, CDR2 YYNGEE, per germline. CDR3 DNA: TGTGCCAGCAGCGTAGCAGGGTCTGGAAACACCATATATTTT. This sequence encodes CASSVAGSGNTIYF.

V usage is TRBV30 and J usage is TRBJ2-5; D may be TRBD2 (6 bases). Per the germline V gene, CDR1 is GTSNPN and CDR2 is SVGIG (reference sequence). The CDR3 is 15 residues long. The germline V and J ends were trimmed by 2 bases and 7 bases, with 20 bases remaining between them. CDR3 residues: CAWSPPGLRVGTQYF. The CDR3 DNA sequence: TGTGCCTGGAGTCCCCCGGGACTGCGTGTTGGGACCCAGTACTTC.

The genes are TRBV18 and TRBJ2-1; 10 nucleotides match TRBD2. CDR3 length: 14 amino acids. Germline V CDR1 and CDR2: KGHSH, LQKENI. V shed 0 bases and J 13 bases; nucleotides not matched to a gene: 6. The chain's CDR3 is CASSPPASGSHQFF. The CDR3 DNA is TGTGCCAGCTCACCACCGGCTAGCGGGAGTCATCAGTTCTTC.

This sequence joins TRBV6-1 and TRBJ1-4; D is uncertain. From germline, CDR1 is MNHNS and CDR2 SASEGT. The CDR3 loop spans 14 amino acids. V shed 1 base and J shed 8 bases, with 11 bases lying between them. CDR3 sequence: CASSEEHPHEKLFF. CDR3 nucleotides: TGTGCCAGCAGTGAAGAACACCCACACGAAAAACTGTTTTTT.

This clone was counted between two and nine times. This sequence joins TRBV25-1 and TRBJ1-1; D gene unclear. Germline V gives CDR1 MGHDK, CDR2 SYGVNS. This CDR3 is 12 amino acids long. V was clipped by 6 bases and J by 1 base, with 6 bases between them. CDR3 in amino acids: CASRGGNTEAFF. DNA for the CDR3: TGTGCCAGCAGAGGAGGGAACACTGAAGCTTTCTTT.

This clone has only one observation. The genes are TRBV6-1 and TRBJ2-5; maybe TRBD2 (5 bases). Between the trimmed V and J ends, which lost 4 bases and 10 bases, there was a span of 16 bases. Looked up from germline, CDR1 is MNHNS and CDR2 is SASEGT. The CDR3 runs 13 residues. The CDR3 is CASSVSANGSQYF. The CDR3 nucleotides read TGTGCCAGCAGTGTATCCGCTAATGGGAGCCAGTACTTC.

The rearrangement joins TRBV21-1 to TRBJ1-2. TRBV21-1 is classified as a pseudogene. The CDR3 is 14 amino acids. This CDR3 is CASSKWRPPYGYTF. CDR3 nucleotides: TGTGCCAGCAGCAAATGGCGGCCCCCCTATGGCTACACCTTC.

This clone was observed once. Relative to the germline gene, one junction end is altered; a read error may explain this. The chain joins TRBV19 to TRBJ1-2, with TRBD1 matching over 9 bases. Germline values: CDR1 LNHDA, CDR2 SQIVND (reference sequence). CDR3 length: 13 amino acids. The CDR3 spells CASSITGQGLFAF. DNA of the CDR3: TGTGCCAGTAGTATAACGGGACAGGGCCTTTTCGCCTTC. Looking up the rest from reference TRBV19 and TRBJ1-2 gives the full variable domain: DGGITQSPKYLFRKEGQNVTLSCEQNLNHDAMYWYRQDPGQGLRLIYYSQIVNDFQKGDIAEGYSVSREKKESFPLTVTSAQKNPTAFYLCASSITGQGLFAFGSGTRLTVV.

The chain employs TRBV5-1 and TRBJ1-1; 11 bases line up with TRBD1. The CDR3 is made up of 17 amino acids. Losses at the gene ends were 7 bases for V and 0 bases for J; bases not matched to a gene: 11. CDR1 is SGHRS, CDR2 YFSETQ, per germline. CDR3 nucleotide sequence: TGCGCCAGCGGCCGGACAGGGGGCGCTTATATGAACACTGAAGCTTTCTTT. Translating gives CASGRTGGAYMNTEAFF. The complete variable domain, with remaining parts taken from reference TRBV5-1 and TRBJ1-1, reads KAGVTQTPRYLIKTRGQQVTLSCSPISGHRSVSWYQQTPGQGLQFLFEYFSETQRNKGNFPGRFSGRQFSNSRSEMNVSTLELGDSALYLCASGRTGGAYMNTEAFFGQGTRLTVV.

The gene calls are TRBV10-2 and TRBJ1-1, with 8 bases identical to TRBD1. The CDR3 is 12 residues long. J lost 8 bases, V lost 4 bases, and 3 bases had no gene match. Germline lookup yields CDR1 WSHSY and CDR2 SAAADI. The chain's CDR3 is CASSGWTGEAFF. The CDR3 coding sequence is TGCGCCAGCAGTGGTTGGACAGGGGAAGCTTTCTTT.

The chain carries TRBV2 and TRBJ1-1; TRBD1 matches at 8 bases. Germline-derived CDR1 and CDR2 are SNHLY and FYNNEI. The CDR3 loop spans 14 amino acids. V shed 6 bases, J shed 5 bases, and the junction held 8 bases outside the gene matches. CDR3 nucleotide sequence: TGTGCCAGCAGCCGGACAGGGCCCTCTACTGAAGCTTTCTTT. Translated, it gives CASSRTGPSTEAFF.

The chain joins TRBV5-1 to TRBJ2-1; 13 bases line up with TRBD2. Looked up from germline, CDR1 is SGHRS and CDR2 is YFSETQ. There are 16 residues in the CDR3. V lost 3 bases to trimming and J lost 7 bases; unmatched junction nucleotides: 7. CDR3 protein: CASSSPGLAGTNEQFF. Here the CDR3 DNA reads TGCGCCAGCAGCTCTCCGGGACTAGCGGGGACTAATGAGCAGTTCTTC.

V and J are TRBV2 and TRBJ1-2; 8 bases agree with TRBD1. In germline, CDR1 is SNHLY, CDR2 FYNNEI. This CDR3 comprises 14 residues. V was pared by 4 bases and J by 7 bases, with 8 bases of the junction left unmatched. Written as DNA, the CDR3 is TGTGCCAGCAGTGTCGGTCAGGGGGCGGCTGGCTACACCTTC. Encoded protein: CASSVGQGAAGYTF.

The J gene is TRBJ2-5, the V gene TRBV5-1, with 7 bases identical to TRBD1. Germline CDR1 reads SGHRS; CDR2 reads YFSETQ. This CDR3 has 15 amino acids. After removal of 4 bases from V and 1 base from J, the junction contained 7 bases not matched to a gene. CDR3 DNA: TGCGCCAGCAGCAAGGGACAGAGCCTCCAAGAGACCCAGTACTTC. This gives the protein CASSKGQSLQETQYF. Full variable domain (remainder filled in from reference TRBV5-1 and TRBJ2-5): KAGVTQTPRYLIKTRGQQVTLSCSPISGHRSVSWYQQTPGQGLQFLFEYFSETQRNKGNFPGRFSGRQFSNSRSEMNVSTLELGDSALYLCASSKGQSLQETQYFGPGTRLLVL.

The CDR3 DNA reads TGTGCCTGGAGTGCCCCCTGGGGAGACACTGAAGCTTTCTTT. Protein sequence: CAWSAPWGDTEAFF. The rearrangement links TRBV30 to TRBJ1-1; the D is unclear. This CDR3 spans 14 amino acids. V was cut by 1 base and J by 3 bases, with 12 bases left in between. CDR1 and CDR2 from the germline V gene are GTSNPN and SVGIG (reference sequence).

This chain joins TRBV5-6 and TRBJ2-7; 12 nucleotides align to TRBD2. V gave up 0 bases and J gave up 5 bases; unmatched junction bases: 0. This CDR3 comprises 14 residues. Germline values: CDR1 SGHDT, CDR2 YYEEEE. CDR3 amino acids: CASSLGLAGDEQYF. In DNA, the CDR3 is TGTGCCAGCAGCTTGGGACTAGCGGGAGACGAGCAGTACTTC.

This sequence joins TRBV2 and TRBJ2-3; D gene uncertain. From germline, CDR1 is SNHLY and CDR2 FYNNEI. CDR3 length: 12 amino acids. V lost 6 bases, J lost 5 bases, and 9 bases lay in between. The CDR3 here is CASRARGDTQYF. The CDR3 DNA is TGTGCCAGCAGGGCCCGAGGAGATACGCAGTATTTT. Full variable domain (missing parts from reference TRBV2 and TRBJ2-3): EPEVTQTPSHQVTQMGQEVILRCVPISNHLYFYWYRQILGQKVEFLVSFYNNEISEKSEIFDDQFSVERPDGSNFTLKIRSTKLEDSAMYFCASRARGDTQYFGPGTRLTVL.

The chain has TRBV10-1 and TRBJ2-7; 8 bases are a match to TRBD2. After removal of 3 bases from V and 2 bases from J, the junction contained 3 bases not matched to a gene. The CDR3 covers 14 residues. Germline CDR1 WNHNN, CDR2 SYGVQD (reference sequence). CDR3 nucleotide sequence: TGCGCCAGCAGTGAAATAGCGGGAACCTACGAGCAGTACTTC. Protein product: CASSEIAGTYEQYF.

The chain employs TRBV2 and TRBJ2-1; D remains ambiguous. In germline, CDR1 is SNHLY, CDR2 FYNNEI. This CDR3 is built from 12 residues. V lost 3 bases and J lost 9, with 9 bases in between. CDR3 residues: CASSEGFVEQFF. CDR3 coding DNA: TGTGCCAGCAGTGAGGGCTTCGTTGAGCAGTTCTTC.

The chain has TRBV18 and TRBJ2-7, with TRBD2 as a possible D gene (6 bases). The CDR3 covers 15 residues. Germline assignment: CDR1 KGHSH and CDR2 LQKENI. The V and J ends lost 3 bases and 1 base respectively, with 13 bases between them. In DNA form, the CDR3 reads TGTGCCAGCTCACCTTCGCGGGACGGTTCCTACGAGCAGTACTTC. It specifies CASSPSRDGSYEQYF.

The CDR3 DNA reads as TGTGCCAGCTCACCAATAGCGGACGGCACAGATACGCAGTATTTT. Amino acid sequence: CASSPIADGTDTQYF. The chain couples TRBV18 to TRBJ2-3; the D gene is possibly TRBD2 (6 bases). The length of the CDR3 is 15 residues. V was cut by 2 bases and J by 1 base, with 10 bases left in between. CDR1 and CDR2 from the germline V gene are KGHSH and LQKENI.

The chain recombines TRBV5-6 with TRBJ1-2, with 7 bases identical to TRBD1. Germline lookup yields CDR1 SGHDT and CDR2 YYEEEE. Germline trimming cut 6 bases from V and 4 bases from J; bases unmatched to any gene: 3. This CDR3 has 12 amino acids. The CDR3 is CASTRDSYGYTF. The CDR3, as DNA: TGTGCCAGCACCAGGGACAGCTATGGCTACACCTTC.

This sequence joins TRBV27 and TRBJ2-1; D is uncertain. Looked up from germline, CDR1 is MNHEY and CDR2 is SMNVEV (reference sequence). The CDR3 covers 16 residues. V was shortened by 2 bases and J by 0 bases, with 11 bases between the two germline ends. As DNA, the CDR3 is TGTGCCAGCAGTTTAGTTGCAGCGACCTCCTACAATGAGCAGTTCTTC. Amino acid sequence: CASSLVAATSYNEQFF.

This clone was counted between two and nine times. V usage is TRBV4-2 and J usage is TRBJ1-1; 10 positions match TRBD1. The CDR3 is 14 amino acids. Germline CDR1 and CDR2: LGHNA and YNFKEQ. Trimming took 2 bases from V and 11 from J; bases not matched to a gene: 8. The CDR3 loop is CASSQPGGTGAAFF. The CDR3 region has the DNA TGTGCCAGCAGCCAACCGGGCGGGACAGGGGCCGCTTTCTTT.

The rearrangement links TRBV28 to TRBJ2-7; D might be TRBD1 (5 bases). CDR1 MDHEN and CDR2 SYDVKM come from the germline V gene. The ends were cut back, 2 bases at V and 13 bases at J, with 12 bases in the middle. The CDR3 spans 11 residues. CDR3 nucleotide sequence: TGTGCCAGCAGTTTAAACAGGCTTTTTTACTTC. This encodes CASSLNRLFYF.